The next 6 T cell receptor beta chains were all read from a single sample in a study of blood T cell repertoires in COVID-19. Sequencing used immunoSEQ multiplex PCR; TCRdb keeps in-frame clones, though not all of them. This sample yields 150,000 to 200,000 clones, of which more than 75% are seen a single time; roughly 5.6% belongs to the top ten. The sample taken for sequencing was peripheral blood. The receptors originated from a man aged 35 to 55 with active or convalescent COVID-19.

The V and J genes are TRBV6-2 or TRBV6-3 and TRBJ1-1; D is ambiguous. This CDR3 spans 13 amino acids. The germline V gene encodes CDR1 MNHEY and CDR2 SVGEGT. With 1 base removed from V and 1 base from J, the gap between germline ends came to 4 bases. The DNA for the CDR3 is TGTGCCAGCAGTTACTTAGCGAACACTGAAGCTTTCTTT. Protein: CASSYLANTEAFF.

This clone was counted a few times. V and J are TRBV5-1 and TRBJ1-1; D is uncertain. The CDR3 extends over 14 amino acids. Germline V gives CDR1 SGHRS, CDR2 YFSETQ. The V end was cut by 0 bases, the J end by 5 bases, with 11 bases between. The CDR3 DNA reads TGCGCCAGCAGCTTGGGAGGGAAACCGACTGAAGCTTTCTTT. Translating it yields CASSLGGKPTEAFF.

V gene TRBV3-1 (or the pseudogene TRBV3-2) combines with J gene TRBJ2-5, with D possibly matching TRBD2 (5 bases). V lost 1 base and J 7 bases, leaving 7 bases between the germline ends. CDR1 LGHDT and CDR2 YNNKEL come from the germline V gene (reference sequence). CDR3 size: 12 residues. Written as DNA, the CDR3 is TGTGCCAGCAGCCAAGGCGGGTCGACCCAGTACTTC. Encoded protein: CASSQGGSTQYF.

This clone was detected a few times. This sequence joins TRBV11-3 and TRBJ1-2; tentative D call: TRBD1 (6 bases). The CDR3 consists of 15 residues. Germline V CDR1 and CDR2: SGHNT, YENEEA. V was pared by 4 bases and J by 0 bases, with 12 bases between. The CDR3 reads CASSSGDKPNYGYTF. Written as DNA, the CDR3 is TGTGCCAGCAGCTCAGGGGACAAGCCTAACTATGGCTACACCTTC.

The chain recombines TRBV27 with TRBJ2-5, with TRBD1 identical over 7 bases. The CDR3 spans 15 residues. Germline loops: CDR1 MNHEY, CDR2 SMNVEV (reference sequence). J gave up 5 bases and V 4 bases, and 10 bases lay outside the gene matches. The CDR3 loop reads CASSSTTGIEETQYF. CDR3 in DNA: TGTGCCAGCAGTTCCACGACAGGGATCGAGGAGACCCAGTACTTC.

This chain joins TRBV4-1 and TRBJ2-1; 11 bases are shared with TRBD1. V shed 7 bases, J shed 6 bases, and the junction held 2 bases outside the gene matches. Per germline, CDR1 MGHRA and CDR2 YSYEKL. This CDR3 contains 13 residues. CDR3 amino acids: CASIGTGGNEQFF. Written as DNA, the CDR3 is TGCGCCAGCATTGGGACAGGGGGCAATGAGCAGTTCTTC.